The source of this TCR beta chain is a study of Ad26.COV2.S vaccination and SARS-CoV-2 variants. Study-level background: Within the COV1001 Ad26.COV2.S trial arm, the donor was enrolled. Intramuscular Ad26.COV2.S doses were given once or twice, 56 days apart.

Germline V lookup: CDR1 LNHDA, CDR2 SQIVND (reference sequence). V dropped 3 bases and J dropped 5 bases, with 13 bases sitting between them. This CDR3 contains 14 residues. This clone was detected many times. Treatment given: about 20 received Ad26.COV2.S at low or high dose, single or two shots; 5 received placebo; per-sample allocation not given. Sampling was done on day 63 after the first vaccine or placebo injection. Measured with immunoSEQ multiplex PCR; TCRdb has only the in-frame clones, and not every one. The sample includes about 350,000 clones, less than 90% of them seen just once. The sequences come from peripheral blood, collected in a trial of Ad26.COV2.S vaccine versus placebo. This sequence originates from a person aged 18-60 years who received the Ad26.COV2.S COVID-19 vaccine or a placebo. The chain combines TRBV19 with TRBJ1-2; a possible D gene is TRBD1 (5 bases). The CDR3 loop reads CASSIPGTAYGYTF. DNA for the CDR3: TGTGCCAGTAGTATCCCGGGGACGGCTTATGGCTACACCTTC.